This entry lists 10 T cell receptor beta chains sequenced from one sample in a study of T-cell memory formation after mild COVID-19. TCRdb re-called the 5' RACE reads with MiXCR, one entry per CDR3 protein. Seen here are about 82,000 distinct CDR3 sequences, more than 10% observed once, and the top ten hold roughly two fifths. Source material: PBMCs or a T cell subset sorted from them (not recorded which). These receptors originate from a man between 18 and 29 years old who had mild COVID-19 (a few samples of this study predate the infection). Cell type and time point are not known.

This chain's CDR3 is CATSARRGYTDTQYF. DNA of the CDR3: TGTGCCACCAGTGCGCGGAGGGGATACACAGATACGCAGTATTTT. The chain employs TRBV24-1 and TRBJ2-3, with D possibly TRBD2 on 6 matching bases. The ends were cut back, 5 bases at V and 2 bases at J, with 13 bases in the middle. This CDR3 region has 15 residues. Per germline, CDR1 KGHDR and CDR2 SFDVKD.

The chain employs TRBV20-1 and TRBJ1-2; D is undetermined. The V end lost 4 bases, the J end lost 11 bases, and 20 bases lay between the germline ends. Germline assignment: CDR1 DFQATT and CDR2 SNEGSKA (reference sequence). This CDR3 region has 13 residues. The CDR3 reads CSAIPLAGMGYTF. Here the CDR3 DNA reads TGCAGTGCTATCCCCCTGGCAGGCATGGGGTACACCTTC.

This clonotype was seen a handful of times. This sequence joins TRBV20-1 and TRBJ2-7; 8 bases align to TRBD1. Germline CDR1 is DFQATT and CDR2 is SNEGSKA (reference sequence). The CDR3 has 14 amino acids. The V and J ends lost 7 bases and 0 bases, in that order; junction bases with no gene match: 8. The DNA for the CDR3 is TGCAGTGTAGAGGGACAGGCGAACTCCTACGAGCAGTACTTC. Residues: CSVEGQANSYEQYF.

J is TRBJ2-5 and V is TRBV7-9; D remains unclear. V lost 4 bases to trimming and J lost 5 bases, with 5 bases between them. The germline V gene has CDR1 SEHNR and CDR2 FQNEAQ (reference sequence). This CDR3 contains 11 residues. In DNA, the CDR3 is TGTGCCAGCAGCTCTGGGGAGACCCAGTACTTC. It codes for CASSSGETQYF. The full variable domain, rest sourced from reference TRBV7-9 and TRBJ2-5, is DTGVSQNPRHKITKRGQNVTFRCDPISEHNRLYWYRQTLGQGPEFLTYFQNEAQLEKSRLLSDRFSAERPKGSFSTLEIQRTEQGDSAMYLCASSSGETQYFGPGTRLLVL.

This clonotype has just a few counts. The chain joins TRBV7-6 to TRBJ1-1, with D perhaps matching TRBD1 (5 bases). The CDR3 extends over 14 amino acids. Trimming took 4 bases from V and 0 from J, leaving 9 bases between them. Germline V gene data show CDR1 as SGHVS and CDR2 as FNYEAQ. The CDR3 is CASSSGGMNTEAFF. The DNA for the CDR3 is TGTGCCAGCAGCTCGGGGGGAATGAACACTGAAGCTTTCTTT.

The chain carries TRBV7-2 and TRBJ2-2; no firm D call. Deletions cut 5 bases from V and 3 bases from J, with 19 bases between. Germline CDR1 reads SGHTA; CDR2 reads FQGNSA. CDR3 length equals 17 residues. The CDR3 DNA reads TGTGCCAGCAGCCACACATGGACCCGGACGTACACCGGGGAGCTGTTTTTT. Amino acids: CASSHTWTRTYTGELFF.

This clonotype was observed a handful of times. This chain links TRBV4-3 with TRBJ2-3, with unresolved D. V gave up 0 bases and J gave up 2 bases, with 15 bases separating them. The germline CDR1 and CDR2 sequences are LGHNA and YSLEER. The CDR3 loop spans 17 amino acids. In nucleotides, the CDR3 is TGCGCCAGCAGCCAAGATCGGGCGACCTCACTCACAGATACGCAGTATTTT. This translates into CASSQDRATSLTDTQYF.

This chain links TRBV12-3 or TRBV12-4 with TRBJ1-1; D is undetermined. V lost 2 bases, J lost 3 bases, and 19 bases lay in between. This CDR3 is 17 amino acids long. CDR3: CASSLIARTLPDTEAFF. Written as DNA, the CDR3 is TGTGCCAGCAGTTTAATCGCCAGGACGCTCCCGGACACTGAAGCTTTCTTT.

DNA of the CDR3: TGTGCCAGCTCAGGGGACAGGACCTACGAGCAGTACTTC. It translates to CASSGDRTYEQYF. The chain couples TRBV18 to TRBJ2-7, with 8 nucleotides matching TRBD1. The germline CDR1 and CDR2 sequences are KGHSH and LQKENI. CDR3 size: 13 residues. Trimming took 5 bases from V and 2 from J; bases not matched to a gene: 2.

This chain links TRBV29-1 with TRBJ1-1, with D possibly TRBD1 on 6 matching bases. The CDR3 consists of 11 residues. V lost 7 bases to trimming and J lost 6 bases, with 12 bases between them. Germline lookup yields CDR1 SQVTM and CDR2 ANQGSEA. The CDR3 region is CSAPGGPEAFF. The DNA of the CDR3 is TGCAGCGCGCCGGGGGGGCCTGAAGCTTTCTTT.